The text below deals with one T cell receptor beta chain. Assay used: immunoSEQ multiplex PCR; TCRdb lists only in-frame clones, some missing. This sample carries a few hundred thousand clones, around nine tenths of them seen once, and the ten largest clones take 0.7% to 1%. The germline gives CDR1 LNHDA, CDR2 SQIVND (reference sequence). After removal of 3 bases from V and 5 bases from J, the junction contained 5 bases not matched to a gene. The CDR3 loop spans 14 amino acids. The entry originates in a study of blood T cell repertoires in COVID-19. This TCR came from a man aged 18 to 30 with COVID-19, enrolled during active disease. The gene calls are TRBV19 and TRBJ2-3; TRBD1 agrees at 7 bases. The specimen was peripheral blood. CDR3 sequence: CASSIWDSGDTQYF. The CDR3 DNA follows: TGTGCCAGTAGTATTTGGGACAGTGGAGATACGCAGTATTTT. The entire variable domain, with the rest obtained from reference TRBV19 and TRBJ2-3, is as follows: DGGITQSPKYLFRKEGQNVTLSCEQNLNHDAMYWYRQDPGQGLRLIYYSQIVNDFQKGDIAEGYSVSREKKESFPLTVTSAQKNPTAFYLCASSIWDSGDTQYFGPGTRLTVL.